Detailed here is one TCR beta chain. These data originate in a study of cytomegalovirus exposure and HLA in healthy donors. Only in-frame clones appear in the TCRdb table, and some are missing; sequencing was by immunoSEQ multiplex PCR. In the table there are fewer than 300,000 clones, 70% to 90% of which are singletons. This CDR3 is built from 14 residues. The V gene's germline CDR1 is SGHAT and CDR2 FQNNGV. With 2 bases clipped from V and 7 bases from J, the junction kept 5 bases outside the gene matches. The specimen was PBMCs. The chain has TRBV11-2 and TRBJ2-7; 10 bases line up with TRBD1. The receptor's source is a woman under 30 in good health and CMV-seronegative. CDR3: CASSLTGTGEEQYF. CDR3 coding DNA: TGTGCCAGCAGCTTAACCGGGACAGGGGAGGAGCAGTACTTC.